Sequencing of this T cell receptor beta chain was carried out in a study of cytomegalovirus exposure and HLA in healthy donors. Study background: The same platform was used for the 120 validation repertoires and the roughly 640 first-cohort repertoires, a later analysis reported. Points from the study as a whole: The study put roughly 160 TCR beta chains on its list as cytomegalovirus-associated.

After removal of 0 bases from V and 5 bases from J, the junction contained 5 bases not matched to a gene. CDR3 length: 15 amino acids. Germline lookup yields CDR1 MGHRA and CDR2 YSYEKL. In regard to this clone: Its antigen is undetermined.

Sequenced by immunoSEQ multiplex PCR; TCRdb stores in-frame clones only, minus some. This table has approximately 210,000 clones, roughly 83% appearing once. This receptor was obtained from a woman between 18 and 29 years old in good health and CMV-seronegative. The chain is built from TRBV4-1 and TRBJ1-1, with 8 bases lining up with TRBD1. Sequenced sample: PBMCs. CDR3 DNA sequence: TGCGCCAGCAGCCAAGAAGGCAGGGGGCGGACTGAAGCTTTCTTT. It encodes CASSQEGRGRTEAFF.